Each of the 27 T cell receptor beta chains below was sequenced from the same sample in a study of early T cells in non-severe SARS-CoV-2 infection. TCRdb ran MiXCR on the 5' RACE reads and lists one entry per CDR3 protein. The profile shows more than 20,000 distinct CDR3 sequences, around 5.1% of them singletons. Specimen: whole blood. Receptors were obtained from an adult who was a healthcare worker with PCR-confirmed SARS-CoV-2 infection or an uninfected control (not recorded which).

This clonotype was observed at least ten times. The chain combines TRBV5-8 with TRBJ2-7; no clear D gene. The CDR3 is made up of 14 amino acids. The V and J ends lost 3 bases and 0 bases respectively, with 10 bases between them. From germline, CDR1 is SGHTS and CDR2 YDEGEE. CDR3 in DNA: TGTGCCAGCAGCTCCGGCCGGCCCTCCTACGAGCAGTACTTC. It encodes CASSSGRPSYEQYF.

V gene TRBV29-1 combines with J gene TRBJ2-1; 11 nucleotides line up with TRBD1. The CDR3 totals 13 residues. From germline, CDR1 is SQVTM and CDR2 ANQGSEA. Unmatched junction bases numbered 6, after V lost 7 bases and J lost 7 bases. In nucleotides, the CDR3 is TGCAGCGGGTCGGGACAGGGGGTAAATGAGCAGTTCTTC. The encoded protein is CSGSGQGVNEQFF.

In its sample, this clonotype was seen many times. V is TRBV24-1 and J is TRBJ2-5, with D hard to call. This CDR3 region has 15 residues. Per the germline V gene, CDR1 is KGHDR and CDR2 is SFDVKD. V shed 3 bases and J shed 0 bases, with 10 bases lying between them. The CDR3 loop reads CATSDPANHQETQYF. In DNA form, the CDR3 reads TGTGCCACCAGTGATCCTGCGAACCACCAAGAGACCCAGTACTTC.

This clonotype was found many times. The chain uses TRBV20-1 and TRBJ2-7; TRBD2 matches 7 bases. V gave up 3 bases and J gave up 6 bases; unmatched junction bases: 11. Per germline, CDR1 DFQATT and CDR2 SNEGSKA (reference sequence). The CDR3 length is 14 residues. CDR3 sequence reads: CSASRGSHRAEQYF. The CDR3 nucleotides are TGCAGTGCTAGTCGCGGGAGCCATCGGGCCGAGCAGTACTTC.

Note on this clonotype: Just one base apart from a much larger clone, this may be a read error. This CDR3 reads CASSRDISDTQYF. Here the CDR3 DNA reads TGCGCCAGCAGCCGAGATATCTCAGATACGCAGTATTTT. The chain employs TRBV4-3 and TRBJ2-3, with D unclear. Germline V gene data show CDR1 as LGHNA and CDR2 as YSLEER. V shed 4 bases and J shed 4 bases, with 9 bases lying between them. The length of the CDR3 is 13 residues.

The sample holds many counts of this clonotype. The CDR3 DNA reads as TGTGCCACCCGTCCGGGCAGGGTGGGCTCTGAAGCTTTCTTT. This codes for CATRPGRVGSEAFF. The chain combines TRBV24-1 with TRBJ1-1; D possibly corresponds to TRBD1 (5 bases). CDR3 length: 14 amino acids. Germline lookup yields CDR1 KGHDR and CDR2 SFDVKD. Trimming stripped 9 bases from V and 6 bases from J, with 19 bases between.

This clonotype was counted ten times or more. The chain carries TRBV5-5 and TRBJ2-1, with D possibly being TRBD1 (6 bases). The germline V gene encodes CDR1 SGHKS and CDR2 YYEKEE (reference sequence). The CDR3 extends over 14 amino acids. V was pared by 5 bases and J by 4 bases, with 13 bases between. CDR3 nucleotides: TGTGCCAGCAGGCCCCCCACAGGGTACAATGAGCAGTTCTTC. Translation gives CASRPPTGYNEQFF. Full variable domain (rest looked up from reference TRBV5-5 and TRBJ2-1): DAGVTQSPTHLIKTRGQQVTLRCSPISGHKSVSWYQQVLGQGPQFIFQYYEKEERGRGNFPDRFSARQFPNYSSELNVNALLLGDSALYLCASRPPTGYNEQFFGPGTRLTVL.

At least ten counts were recorded for this clonotype. The rearrangement links TRBV27 to TRBJ1-5; no firm D call. Germline V gene lookup returns CDR1 MNHEY and CDR2 SMNVEV (reference sequence). The CDR3 runs 15 residues. V was clipped by 5 bases and J by 7 bases, with 18 bases between them. The CDR3 sequence: CASSPASNLGQPQHF. The CDR3 coding sequence is TGTGCCAGCAGTCCCGCTAGCAACCTGGGGCAGCCCCAGCATTTT.

This clonotype has more than one count but fewer than ten. V usage is TRBV12-3 or TRBV12-4 and J usage is TRBJ2-1; D assignment may be TRBD1 or TRBD2 (6 bases each). V was trimmed by 6 bases and J by 0 bases, leaving 12 bases between them. The CDR3 is made up of 15 amino acids. DNA for the CDR3: TGTGCCAGCAGCCCCCGGGGGCTCTCCTACAATGAGCAGTTCTTC. Amino acid sequence: CASSPRGLSYNEQFF.

This clonotype was found many times. V gene TRBV29-1 combines with J gene TRBJ2-1; 7 bases align to TRBD1. This CDR3 comprises 12 residues. The trim removed 5 bases at V and 9 bases at J, leaving 7 bases unmatched. The germline gives CDR1 SQVTM, CDR2 ANQGSEA. CDR3 in amino acids: CSVLTGSPEQFF. Written as DNA, the CDR3 is TGCAGCGTTTTGACAGGGTCCCCTGAGCAGTTCTTC.

Many counts were recorded for this clonotype. This chain joins TRBV18 and TRBJ1-4; D gene ambiguous. From germline, CDR1 is KGHSH and CDR2 LQKENI. V was pared by 2 bases and J by 2 bases, with 3 bases between. The CDR3 sequence is 13 residues long. CDR3 residues: CASSPGTNEKLFF. In nucleotides, the CDR3 is TGTGCCAGCTCACCAGGGACTAATGAAAAACTGTTTTTT. The full variable domain, its missing parts supplied by reference TRBV18 and TRBJ1-4, is NAGVMQNPRHLVRRRGQEARLRCSPMKGHSHVYWYRQLPEEGLKFMVYLQKENIIDESGMPKERFSAEFPKEGPSILRIQQVVRGDSAAYFCASSPGTNEKLFFGSGTQLSVL.

This clonotype showed up many times. This sequence joins TRBV27 and TRBJ2-1; the match to TRBD2 covers 14 bases. There are 16 residues in the CDR3. CDR1 and CDR2 from the germline V gene are MNHEY and SMNVEV (reference sequence). Trimming removed 7 bases from V and 7 bases from J; junction bases left unmatched: 9. In DNA form, the CDR3 reads TGTGCCAGCACCGGACTGACTAGCGGGGGGGCGAATGAGCAGTTCTTC. Residues: CASTGLTSGGANEQFF.

This clonotype was counted at least ten times. The chain employs TRBV28 and TRBJ2-7; D is ambiguous. Germline V gene data show CDR1 as MDHEN and CDR2 as SYDVKM. The CDR3 totals 11 residues. Trimming left V 3 bases short and J 4 bases short, with 4 bases between. CDR3 DNA: TGTGCCAGCAGTTTTTCGTACGAGCAGTACTTC. This gives the protein CASSFSYEQYF.

The CDR3 sequence: CASSLKVPYEQYF. For the CDR3, the DNA is TGTGCCAGCAGCTTAAAAGTGCCCTACGAGCAGTACTTC. The chain combines TRBV11-2 with TRBJ2-7; D ambiguous. Trimming stripped 2 bases from V and 2 bases from J, with 7 bases between. The germline V gene has CDR1 SGHAT and CDR2 FQNNGV. The length of the CDR3 is 13 residues.

This clonotype was counted a few times. The CDR3 sequence: CASSTGAWGTDTQYF. DNA for the CDR3: TGTGCCAGTAGTACTGGAGCCTGGGGCACAGATACGCAGTATTTT. This chain joins TRBV19 and TRBJ2-3; D is undetermined. This CDR3 spans 15 amino acids. Germline loops: CDR1 LNHDA, CDR2 SQIVND (reference sequence). Trimming stripped 4 bases from V and 1 base from J, with 12 bases between.

Relative to its sample, this clonotype is medium-sized. The CDR3 reads CASSLGNQPQHF. DNA for the CDR3: TGTGCCAGCAGCCTCGGGAATCAGCCCCAGCATTTT. The chain uses TRBV6-2 or TRBV6-3 and TRBJ1-5; D remains ambiguous. The V gene lost 6 bases and the J gene lost 4 bases, with 7 bases spanning the gap. This CDR3 comprises 12 residues. Germline loops: CDR1 MNHEY, CDR2 SVGEGT.

V gene TRBV7-6 combines with J gene TRBJ2-1; 11 nucleotides align to TRBD2. The ends lost 6 bases at V and 0 bases at J; junction bases unmatched: 7. CDR3 length equals 17 residues. Germline assignment: CDR1 SGHVS and CDR2 FNYEAQ. The CDR3 nucleotides read TGTGCCAGCAGTCCTCCGACTAGCGGGGCCTCCTACAATGAGCAGTTCTTC. It translates to CASSPPTSGASYNEQFF.

The V and J genes are TRBV7-2 and TRBJ2-2; perhaps TRBD2 as D (6 bases). CDR3 length: 14 amino acids. V lost 1 base, J lost 5 bases, and 8 bases lay in between. Germline CDR1 and CDR2: SGHTA and FQGNSA. The CDR3 spells CASSLGLGTGELFF. As DNA, the CDR3 is TGTGCCAGCAGCTTAGGACTAGGGACCGGGGAGCTGTTTTTT.

This clonotype was recorded many times. The rearrangement links TRBV2 to TRBJ1-6, with 7 bases identical to TRBD1. Germline CDR1 and CDR2: SNHLY and FYNNEI. The CDR3 is made up of 13 amino acids. The trim removed 7 bases at V and 7 bases at J, leaving 4 bases unmatched. In nucleotides, the CDR3 is TGTGCCAGCAAGGGACAGTCAAATTCACCCCTCCACTTT. It encodes CASKGQSNSPLHF.

A few counts support this clonotype. The chain links TRBV29-1 to TRBJ2-2, with 8 nucleotides matching TRBD2. Germline V lookup: CDR1 SQVTM, CDR2 ANQGSEA. The CDR3 is 16 residues long. The V and J ends lost 7 bases and 7 bases, in that order; junction bases with no gene match: 17. CDR3: CSARLGAGAKDGELFF. The CDR3 DNA reads as TGCAGCGCCCGTCTGGGAGCGGGGGCCAAAGACGGGGAGCTGTTTTTT.

This clonotype was seen ten or more times. The rearrangement links TRBV6-2 or TRBV6-3 to TRBJ2-5, with D perhaps given as TRBD1 or TRBD2 (5 bases each). Per the germline V gene, CDR1 is MNHEY and CDR2 is SVGEGT. The CDR3 covers 13 residues. V was trimmed by 6 bases and J by 4 bases, leaving 12 bases between them. CDR3 amino acids: CASREWGRETQYF. The CDR3 DNA sequence: TGTGCCAGCAGGGAGTGGGGGAGAGAGACCCAGTACTTC.

This chain joins TRBV4-1 and TRBJ2-1; 9 positions match TRBD2. The CDR3 has 17 residues. The ends lost 3 bases at V and 7 bases at J; junction bases unmatched: 13. The germline gives CDR1 MGHRA, CDR2 YSYEKL. In DNA, the CDR3 is TGCGCCAGCAGCCAGAGATTTTTGAGCGGGGGGTGGAATGAGCAGTTCTTC. Amino acids: CASSQRFLSGGWNEQFF.

In its sample, this clonotype was seen a few times. J is TRBJ2-5 and V is TRBV29-1; 8 nucleotides match TRBD2. Germline loops: CDR1 SQVTM, CDR2 ANQGSEA. V lost 5 bases and J lost 7; bases outside the gene matches: 9. This CDR3 comprises 13 residues. CDR3 protein: CSVLPKLAVTQYF. The DNA for the CDR3 is TGCAGCGTTCTCCCGAAACTAGCGGTGACCCAGTACTTC.

In this sample, this clonotype turned up a few times. This chain uses TRBV18 with TRBJ2-2; D might be TRBD1 or TRBD2, each matching 6 bases. The CDR3 is 17 amino acids. Germline V CDR1 and CDR2: KGHSH, LQKENI. V was trimmed by 2 bases and J by 7 bases, leaving 20 bases between them. The CDR3 here is CASSPFTRGRGNGELFF. The CDR3 DNA follows: TGTGCCAGCTCACCATTTACCCGGGGGCGAGGAAACGGGGAGCTGTTTTTT.

The table lists this clonotype with a few counts. CDR3: CASSPGTAGNTIYF. DNA of the CDR3: TGTGCCAGCAGCCCAGGGACAGCGGGAAACACCATATATTTT. The chain joins TRBV3-1 to TRBJ1-3; 7 positions agree with TRBD1. Germline trimming cut 4 bases from V and 4 bases from J; bases unmatched to any gene: 4. CDR1 is LGHDT and CDR2 is YNNKEL in the germline V gene (reference sequence). This CDR3 is 14 amino acids long.

This clonotype was observed many times. The rearrangement links TRBV6-2 or TRBV6-3 to TRBJ2-7; the D call may be TRBD1 or TRBD2 (5 bases each). V gave up 4 bases and J gave up 1 base, with 14 bases separating them. Germline V lookup: CDR1 MNHEY, CDR2 SVGEGT. The CDR3 contains 15 residues. The CDR3 coding sequence is TGTGCCAGCAGTTCCCCCGGGGCCGAATCCTACGAGCAGTACTTC. Translated, it gives CASSSPGAESYEQYF.

This clonotype was recorded at least ten times. The genes are TRBV9 and TRBJ2-7, with D perhaps matching TRBD1 (5 bases). CDR1 is SGDLS, CDR2 YYNGEE, per germline. The CDR3 has 13 amino acids. The ends were cut back, 3 bases at V and 3 bases at J, with 10 bases in the middle. The CDR3 loop is CASSGLQGYEQYF. The CDR3 nucleotides read TGTGCCAGCAGCGGACTTCAGGGCTACGAGCAGTACTTC.